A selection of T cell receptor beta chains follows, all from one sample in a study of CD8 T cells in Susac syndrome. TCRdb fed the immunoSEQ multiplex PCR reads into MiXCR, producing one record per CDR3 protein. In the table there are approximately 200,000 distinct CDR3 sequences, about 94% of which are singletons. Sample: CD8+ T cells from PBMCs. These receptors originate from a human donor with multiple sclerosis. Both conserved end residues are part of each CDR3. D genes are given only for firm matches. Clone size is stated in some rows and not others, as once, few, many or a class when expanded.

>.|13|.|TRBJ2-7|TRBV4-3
CASSQGRGGEQYF
TGCGCCAGCAGCCAAGGAAGGGGGGGGGAGCAGTACTTC
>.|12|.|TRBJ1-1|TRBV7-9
CASISGGLEAFF
TGTGCCAGCATATCCGGAGGGCTTGAAGCTTTCTTT
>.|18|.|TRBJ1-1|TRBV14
CASSRDLRGVIMNTEAFF
TGTGCCAGCAGCCGAGACTTACGAGGGGTAATTATGAACACTGAAGCTTTCTTT
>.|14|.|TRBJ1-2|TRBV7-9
CASSQAGTNYGYTF
TGTGCCAGCAGCCAGGCAGGGACTAACTATGGCTACACCTTC
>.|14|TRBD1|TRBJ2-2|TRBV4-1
CASSPWTGAGELFF
TGCGCCAGCAGCCCATGGACAGGGGCCGGGGAGCTGTTTTTT
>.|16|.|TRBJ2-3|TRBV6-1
CASSEAPLGFTDTQYF
TGTGCCAGCAGTGAAGCGCCCCTGGGGTTCACAGATACGCAGTATTTT
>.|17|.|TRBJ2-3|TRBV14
CASSQEVQARSTDTQYF
TGTGCCAGCAGCCAAGAAGTTCAGGCGAGGTCTACAGATACGCAGTATTTT
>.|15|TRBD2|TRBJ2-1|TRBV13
CASSLGIAGGHEQFF
TGTGCCAGCAGCTTAGGGATAGCGGGAGGGCATGAGCAGTTCTTC
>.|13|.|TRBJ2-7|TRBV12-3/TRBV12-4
CASSRDQTYEQYF
TGTGCCAGCAGTCGGGACCAAACCTACGAGCAGTACTTC
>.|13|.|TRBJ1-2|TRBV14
CASSPSAGYGYTF
TGTGCCAGCAGCCCCAGCGCCGGGTATGGCTACACCTTC
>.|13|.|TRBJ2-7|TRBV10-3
CAIMDSSTYEQYF
TGTGCCATCATGGACAGTTCGACCTACGAGCAGTACTTC
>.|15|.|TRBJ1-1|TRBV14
CASSQKGRANTEAFF
TGTGCCAGCAGCCAAAAGGGACGGGCGAACACTGAAGCTTTCTTT
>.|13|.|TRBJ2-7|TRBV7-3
CASSLLPENEQYF
TGTGCCAGCAGCTTATTGCCGGAGAACGAGCAGTACTTC
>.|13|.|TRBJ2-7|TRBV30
CAWGGLTIYEQYF
TGTGCCTGGGGGGGGTTAACGATCTACGAGCAGTACTTC
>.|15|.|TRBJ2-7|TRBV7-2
CASSLEVDGSLVQYF
TGTGCCAGCAGCTTAGAGGTCGACGGGAGTCTGGTGCAGTACTTC
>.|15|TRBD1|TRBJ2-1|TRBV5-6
CASSLPGQNQWEQFF
TGTGCCAGCAGCTTGCCGGGACAGAATCAATGGGAGCAGTTCTTC
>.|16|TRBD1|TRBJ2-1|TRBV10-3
CAISEGTGTPYNEQFF
TGTGCCATCAGTGAAGGGACAGGGACCCCCTACAATGAGCAGTTCTTC
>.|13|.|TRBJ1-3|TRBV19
CASYLSSGNTIYF
TGTGCCAGCTATTTAAGCTCTGGAAACACCATATATTTT
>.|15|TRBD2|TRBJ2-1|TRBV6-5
CASSYGLAEYNEQFF
TGTGCCAGCAGTTATGGACTAGCGGAATACAATGAGCAGTTCTTC
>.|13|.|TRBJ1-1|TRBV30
CAWSFDMNTEAFF
TGTGCCTGGAGTTTTGACATGAACACTGAAGCTTTCTTT
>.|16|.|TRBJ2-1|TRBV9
CASSVVPGSSYNEQFF
TGTGCCAGCAGCGTAGTTCCGGGGAGCTCCTACAATGAGCAGTTCTTC
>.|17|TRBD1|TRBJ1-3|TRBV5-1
CASSWTTGVFSGNTIYF
TGCGCCAGCAGCTGGACGACAGGGGTCTTCTCTGGAAACACCATATATTTT
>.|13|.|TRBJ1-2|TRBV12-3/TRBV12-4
CASSFSAAYGYTF
TGTGCCAGCAGTTTCTCGGCAGCTTATGGCTACACCTTC
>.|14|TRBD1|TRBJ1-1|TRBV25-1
CASSGDRWYTEAFF
TGTGCCAGCAGTGGGGACAGATGGTACACTGAAGCTTTCTTT
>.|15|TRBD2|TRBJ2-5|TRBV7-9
CASSLGGGEGETQYF
TGTGCCAGCAGCTTGGGCGGAGGGGAGGGAGAGACCCAGTACTTC
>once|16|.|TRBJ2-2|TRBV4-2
CASSQDSPGNTGELFF
TGTGCCAGCAGCCAAGATTCTCCAGGGAACACCGGGGAGCTGTTTTTT
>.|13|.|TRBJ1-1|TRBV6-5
CASSKGLNTEAFF
TGTGCCAGCAGCAAGGGACTGAACACTGAAGCTTTCTTT
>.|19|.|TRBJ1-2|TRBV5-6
CASSLGFLSGPVGEDGYTF
TGTGCCAGCAGCTTGGGGTTTTTGAGTGGACCGGTGGGAGAGGATGGCTACACCTTC
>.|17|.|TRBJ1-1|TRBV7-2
CASSLQDYYRQEFEAFF
TGTGCCAGCAGCCTACAAGATTATTACAGACAGGAGTTTGAAGCTTTCTTT
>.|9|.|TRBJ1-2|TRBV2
CASTIGVNF
TGTGCCAGCACGATAGGGGTGAACTTC
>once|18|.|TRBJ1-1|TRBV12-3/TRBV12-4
CASNAVQGPSVKNTEAFF
TGTGCCAGCAACGCAGTTCAGGGTCCCTCCGTAAAGAACACTGAAGCTTTCTTT
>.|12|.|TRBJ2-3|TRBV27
CASSPRQSRQYF
TGTGCCAGCAGTCCCCGACAAAGTAGGCAGTATTTT
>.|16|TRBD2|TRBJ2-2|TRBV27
CATHLAGAADTGELFF
TGTGCCACCCACCTAGCGGGAGCGGCGGACACCGGGGAGCTGTTTTTT
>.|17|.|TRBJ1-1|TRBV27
CASSPDLRGFMNTEAFF
TGTGCCAGCAGCCCGGATTTGAGAGGGTTCATGAACACTGAAGCTTTCTTT
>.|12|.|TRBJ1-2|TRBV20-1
CSASWARYGYTF
TGCAGTGCTAGCTGGGCGCGGTATGGCTACACCTTC
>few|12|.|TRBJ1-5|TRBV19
CASSIGNQPQHF
TGTGCCAGTAGTATTGGGAATCAGCCCCAGCATTTT
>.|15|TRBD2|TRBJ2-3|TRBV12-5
CASGPLAGGADTQYF
TGTGCTAGTGGCCCACTAGCGGGAGGTGCAGATACGCAGTATTTT
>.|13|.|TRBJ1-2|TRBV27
CASSPTVWYGYTF
TGTGCCAGCAGTCCGACGGTCTGGTATGGCTACACCTTC
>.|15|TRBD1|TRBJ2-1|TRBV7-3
CASSWGTGHLNEQFF
TGTGCCAGCAGCTGGGGGACAGGCCATCTCAATGAGCAGTTCTTC
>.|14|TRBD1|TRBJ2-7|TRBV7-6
CASSHGQGANRQYF
TGTGCCAGCAGCCATGGACAGGGGGCGAACAGGCAGTACTTC
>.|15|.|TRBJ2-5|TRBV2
CASSDQRADQETQYF
TGTGCCAGCAGTGACCAGCGGGCAGACCAAGAGACCCAGTACTTC
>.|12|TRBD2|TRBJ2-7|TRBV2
CASSGRAVEQYF
TGTGCCAGTAGCGGGAGGGCCGTCGAGCAGTACTTC
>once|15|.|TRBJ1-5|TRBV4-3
CASSPLFAPNQPQHF
TGCGCCAGCAGCCCCCTTTTTGCCCCTAATCAGCCCCAGCATTTT
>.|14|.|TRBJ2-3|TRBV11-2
CASSSRLVPDTQYF
TGTGCCAGCAGCTCACGGCTGGTCCCAGATACGCAGTATTTT
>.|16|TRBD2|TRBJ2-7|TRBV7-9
CASSLGPGTSGREQYF
TGTGCCAGCAGCTTAGGACCCGGGACTAGCGGTCGGGAGCAGTACTTC
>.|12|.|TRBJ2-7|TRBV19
CASSMVGDEQYF
TGTGCCAGTAGTATGGTAGGGGACGAGCAGTACTTC
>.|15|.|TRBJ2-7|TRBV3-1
CASSPAGTNLYEQYF
TGTGCCAGCAGCCCAGCCGGGACAAATCTCTACGAGCAGTACTTC
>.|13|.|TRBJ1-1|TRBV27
CASSFGSDTEAFF
TGTGCCAGCAGTTTCGGGTCGGACACTGAAGCTTTCTTT
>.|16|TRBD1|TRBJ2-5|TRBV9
CASSVGDRGVGETQYF
TGTGCCAGCAGCGTAGGGGACAGGGGAGTCGGGGAGACCCAGTACTTC
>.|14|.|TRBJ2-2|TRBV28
CASSPDANTGELFF
TGTGCCAGCAGTCCTGACGCGAACACCGGGGAGCTGTTTTTT
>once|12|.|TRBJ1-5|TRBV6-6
CASGGGSGPQHF
TGTGCCAGCGGGGGGGGGTCGGGGCCCCAGCATTTT
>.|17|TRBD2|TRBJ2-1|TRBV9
CASSVDEAGVPPNEQFF
TGTGCCAGCAGCGTAGATGAGGCGGGAGTTCCCCCCAATGAGCAGTTCTTC
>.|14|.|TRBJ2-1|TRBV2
CASTEGQGSNEQFF
TGTGCCAGCACCGAGGGGCAGGGTAGTAATGAGCAGTTCTTC